This T cell receptor (beta chain) was identified in a study of blood T cell repertoires in COVID-19. Repertoires were generated with immunoSEQ multiplex PCR, while TCRdb's copy carries only in-frame clones and drops some. Of about 35,000 clones in the sample, approximately 82% were seen once. CDR3 length: 14 amino acids. The V gene lost 6 bases and the J gene lost 6 bases, with 13 bases spanning the gap. The germline gives CDR1 KGHDR, CDR2 SFDVKD. This TCR came from a man at least 80 years old with active or convalescent COVID-19. Specimen: peripheral blood. The rearrangement joins TRBV24-1 to TRBJ2-2; the D gene is possibly TRBD1 (5 bases). The CDR3 DNA sequence: TGTGCCACCAGTCTCCGGTGGGGCCCCGGGGAGCTGTTTTTT. Translated, it gives CATSLRWGPGELFF.